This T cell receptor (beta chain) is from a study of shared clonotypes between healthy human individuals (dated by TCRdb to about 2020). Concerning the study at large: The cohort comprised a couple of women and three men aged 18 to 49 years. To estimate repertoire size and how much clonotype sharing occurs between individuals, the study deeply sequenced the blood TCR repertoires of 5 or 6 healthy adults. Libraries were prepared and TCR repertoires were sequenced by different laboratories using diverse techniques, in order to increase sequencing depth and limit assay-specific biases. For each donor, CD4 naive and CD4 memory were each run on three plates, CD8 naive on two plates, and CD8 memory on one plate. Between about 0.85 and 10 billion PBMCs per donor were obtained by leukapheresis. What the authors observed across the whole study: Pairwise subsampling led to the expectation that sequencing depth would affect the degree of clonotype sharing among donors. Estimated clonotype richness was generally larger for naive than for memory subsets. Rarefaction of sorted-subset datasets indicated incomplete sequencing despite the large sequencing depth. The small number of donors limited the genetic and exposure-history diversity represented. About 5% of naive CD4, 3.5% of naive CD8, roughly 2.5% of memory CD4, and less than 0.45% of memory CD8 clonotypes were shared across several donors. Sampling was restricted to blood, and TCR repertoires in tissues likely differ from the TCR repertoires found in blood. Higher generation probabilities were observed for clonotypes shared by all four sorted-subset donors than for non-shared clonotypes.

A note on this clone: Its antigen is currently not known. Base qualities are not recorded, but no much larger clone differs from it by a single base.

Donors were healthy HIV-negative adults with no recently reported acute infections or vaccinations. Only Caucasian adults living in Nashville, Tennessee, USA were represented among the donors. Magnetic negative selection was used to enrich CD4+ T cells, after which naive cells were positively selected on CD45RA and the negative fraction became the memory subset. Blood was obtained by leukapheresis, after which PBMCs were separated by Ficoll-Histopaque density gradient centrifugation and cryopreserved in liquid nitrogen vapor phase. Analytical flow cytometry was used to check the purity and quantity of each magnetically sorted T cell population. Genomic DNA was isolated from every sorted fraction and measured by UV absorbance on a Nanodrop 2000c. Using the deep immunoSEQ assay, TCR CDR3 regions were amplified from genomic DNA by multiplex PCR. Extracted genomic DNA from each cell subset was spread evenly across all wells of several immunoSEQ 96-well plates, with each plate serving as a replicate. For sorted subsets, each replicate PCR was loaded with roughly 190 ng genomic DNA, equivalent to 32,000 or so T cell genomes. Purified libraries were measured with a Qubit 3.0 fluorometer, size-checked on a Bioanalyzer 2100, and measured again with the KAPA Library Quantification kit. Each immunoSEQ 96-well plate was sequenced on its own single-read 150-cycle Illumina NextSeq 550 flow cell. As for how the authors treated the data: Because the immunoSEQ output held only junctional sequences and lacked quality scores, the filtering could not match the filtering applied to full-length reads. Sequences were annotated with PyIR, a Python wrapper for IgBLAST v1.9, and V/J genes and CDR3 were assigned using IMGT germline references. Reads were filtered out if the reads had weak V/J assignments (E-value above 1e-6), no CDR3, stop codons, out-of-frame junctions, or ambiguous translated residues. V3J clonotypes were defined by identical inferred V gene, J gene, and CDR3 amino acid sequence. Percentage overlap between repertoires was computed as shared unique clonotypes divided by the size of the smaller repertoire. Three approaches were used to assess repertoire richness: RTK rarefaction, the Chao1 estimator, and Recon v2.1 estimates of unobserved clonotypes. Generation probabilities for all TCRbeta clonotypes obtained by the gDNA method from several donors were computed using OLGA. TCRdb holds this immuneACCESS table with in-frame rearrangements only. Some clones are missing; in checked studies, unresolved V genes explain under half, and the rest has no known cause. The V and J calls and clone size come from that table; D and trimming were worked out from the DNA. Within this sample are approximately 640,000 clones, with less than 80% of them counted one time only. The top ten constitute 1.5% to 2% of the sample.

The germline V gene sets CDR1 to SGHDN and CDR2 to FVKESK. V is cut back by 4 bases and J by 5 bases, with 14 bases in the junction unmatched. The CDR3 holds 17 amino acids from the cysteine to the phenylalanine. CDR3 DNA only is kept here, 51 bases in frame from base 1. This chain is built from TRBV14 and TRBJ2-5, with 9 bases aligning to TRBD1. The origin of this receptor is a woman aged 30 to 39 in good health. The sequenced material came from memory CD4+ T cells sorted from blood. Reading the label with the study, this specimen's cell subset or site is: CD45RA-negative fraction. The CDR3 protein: CASSRPPGQGPQETQYF. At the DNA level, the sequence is TGTGCCAGCAGCCGACCACCGGGACAGGGTCCCCAGGAGACCCAGTACTTC.